Presented here are 24 T cell receptor beta chains from one specimen sequenced in a study of human T cells and chemical hapten exposure. Time point noted: patch test 3, about 24 weeks after DPC sensitization. Treatment specified: therapeutic diphenylcyclopropenone sensitization with weekly scalp DPC. Each CDR3 protein gets one entry after TCRdb re-called the RACE reads with MiXCR. This table has over 55,000 distinct CDR3 sequences, around an eighth appearing once. The source material was whole blood, sampled in connection with sensitization to the hapten diphenylcyclopropenone (DPC). The receptor set was obtained from a man aged 25-45 years with alopecia areata. Some clones in this sample may be carry-over from other donors' samples.

This clonotype was seen a handful of times. The gene calls are TRBV7-2 and TRBJ2-7, with D possibly being TRBD2 (7 bases). Looked up from germline, CDR1 is SGHTA and CDR2 is FQGNSA. V dropped 1 base and J dropped 2 bases, with 12 bases sitting between them. The CDR3 is 15 amino acids. The CDR3 spells CASSLVRGATYEQYF. CDR3 coding DNA: TGTGCCAGCAGCTTAGTCCGGGGGGCCACCTACGAGCAGTACTTC. The whole variable domain, filled in from reference TRBV7-2 and TRBJ2-7, reads GAGVSQSPSNKVTEKGKDVELRCDPISGHTALYWYRQSLGQGLEFLIYFQGNSAPDKSGLPSDRFSAERTGGSVSTLTIQRTQQEDSAVYLCASSLVRGATYEQYFGPGTRLTVT.

The J gene is TRBJ2-3, the V gene TRBV5-1, with D perhaps being TRBD1 or TRBD2 (6 bases each). V was trimmed by 1 base and J by 5 bases, leaving 11 bases between them. Germline V gives CDR1 SGHRS, CDR2 YFSETQ. CDR3 length: 14 residues. Here the CDR3 DNA reads TGCGCCAGCAGCTTGACGGGGGCCAAAGATACGCAGTATTTT. Its protein product is CASSLTGAKDTQYF.

This clonotype was observed a few times. This chain joins TRBV29-1 and TRBJ1-2; unclear D gene. Germline V gene lookup returns CDR1 SQVTM and CDR2 ANQGSEA. This CDR3 comprises 11 residues. V was shortened by 7 bases and J by 6 bases, with 12 bases between the two germline ends. DNA of the CDR3: TGCAGCGGGAAGAATACCCATGGCTACACCTTC. Its protein product is CSGKNTHGYTF.

This clonotype was found a few times. The rearrangement joins TRBV11-2 to TRBJ1-5, with D unclear. V gave up 5 bases and J gave up 1 base, with 15 bases separating them. The V gene's germline CDR1 is SGHAT and CDR2 FQNNGV. The CDR3 consists of 16 residues. CDR3 in amino acids: CASSPGKRQSNQPQHF. The CDR3 DNA follows: TGTGCCAGCAGCCCGGGAAAGAGGCAAAGCAATCAGCCCCAGCATTTT.

This chain joins TRBV5-6 and TRBJ2-3, with D perhaps TRBD2 (5 bases). Germline values: CDR1 SGHDT, CDR2 YYEEEE. The V end was cut by 2 bases, the J end by 4 bases, with 14 bases between. The CDR3 contains 15 residues. CDR3 bases: TGTGCCAGCAGCTTAGGAAGCGGACGTTCAGATACGCAGTATTTT. Protein sequence: CASSLGSGRSDTQYF.

The CDR3 coding sequence is TGTGCCAGCAGCTTAGGGGACATCGCTTCACCCCTCCACTTT. This sequence encodes CASSLGDIASPLHF. The chain joins TRBV7-9 to TRBJ1-6; maybe TRBD1 (6 bases). Per the germline V gene, CDR1 is SEHNR and CDR2 is FQNEAQ (reference sequence). The germline V and J ends were trimmed by 1 base and 9 bases, with 10 bases remaining between them. CDR3 size: 14 residues.

The chain recombines TRBV6-4 with TRBJ2-3; no clear D gene. V shed 5 bases and J shed 1 base, with 10 bases lying between them. Germline V gene sequence: CDR1 MRHNA, CDR2 SNTAGT. This CDR3 spans 14 amino acids. The CDR3 is CASSISSGTDTQYF. The CDR3 nucleotides read TGTGCCAGCAGTATAAGCAGCGGCACAGATACGCAGTATTTT.

This clonotype came up many times. The V gene is TRBV24-1, the J gene TRBJ2-7; D may be TRBD2 (7 bases). V lost 3 bases and J lost 5, with 16 bases in between. CDR3 size: 15 residues. Per the germline V gene, CDR1 is KGHDR and CDR2 is SFDVKD. CDR3 sequence: CATSDVGGPLHEQYF. CDR3 DNA: TGTGCCACCAGTGATGTCGGGGGGCCCCTCCACGAGCAGTACTTC.

This clonotype showed up just a few times. V usage is TRBV28 and J usage is TRBJ2-1, with a possible D match to TRBD1 (5 bases). Germline assignment: CDR1 MDHEN and CDR2 SYDVKM. This CDR3 has 14 amino acids. V was clipped by 6 bases and J by 0 bases, with 9 bases between them. The CDR3 region is CASRMTVSYNEQFF. The CDR3 nucleotides read TGTGCCAGCAGAATGACAGTCTCCTACAATGAGCAGTTCTTC.

This clonotype occurred a few times. The chain is built from TRBV6-1 and TRBJ1-2, with D possibly TRBD1 on 5 matching bases. The germline V and J ends were trimmed by 3 bases and 7 bases, with 12 bases remaining between them. The CDR3 has 13 residues. Germline loops: CDR1 MNHNS, CDR2 SASEGT. Here the CDR3 reads CASSDGMGTGYTF. CDR3 coding DNA: TGTGCCAGCAGTGATGGGATGGGGACTGGCTACACCTTC.

The rearrangement links TRBV6-6 to TRBJ2-5, with a tentative D call TRBD2 (6 bases). Germline values: CDR1 MNHNY, CDR2 SVGAGI (reference sequence). The CDR3 runs 14 residues. The V and J ends lost 4 bases and 1 base respectively, with 10 bases between them. The CDR3 loop is CASSSRDFQETQYF. CDR3 in DNA: TGTGCCAGCAGTTCCCGGGACTTCCAAGAGACCCAGTACTTC.

This clonotype was picked up many times. The chain recombines TRBV12-3 or TRBV12-4 with TRBJ2-3; 10 bases agree with TRBD1. The CDR3 extends over 15 amino acids. V shed 4 bases and J 4 bases; nucleotides not matched to a gene: 5. The CDR3 sequence is CASSSGQGIADTQYF. In DNA, the CDR3 is TGTGCCAGCAGTTCGGGACAGGGGATCGCAGATACGCAGTATTTT.

This clonotype came up many times. The gene calls are TRBV18 and TRBJ1-1; no definite D call. Germline V gene lookup returns CDR1 KGHSH and CDR2 LQKENI. There are 14 residues in the CDR3. Trimming took 6 bases from V and 7 from J, leaving 18 bases between them. The CDR3 DNA is TGTGCCAGCTCCTCCCTGGGCCCGAGGGATGAAGCTTTCTTT. Its protein is CASSSLGPRDEAFF.

This rearrangement joins TRBV18 to TRBJ2-2, with 10 nucleotides matching TRBD1. CDR1 and CDR2 from the germline V gene are KGHSH and LQKENI. The CDR3 totals 16 residues. After removal of 7 bases from V and 2 bases from J, the junction contained 7 bases not matched to a gene. The chain's CDR3 is CASYDRGRKNTGELFF. Here the CDR3 DNA reads TGTGCCAGCTACGACAGGGGGCGAAAAAACACCGGGGAGCTGTTTTTT.

The chain couples TRBV7-9 to TRBJ2-7; D unclear. Trimming removed 5 bases from V and 0 bases from J, with 17 bases in between. Germline CDR1 and CDR2: SEHNR and FQNEAQ (reference sequence). The CDR3 runs to 16 residues. The CDR3, as DNA: TGTGCCAGCAGCCTGGGCCAGGACGGTAGCTCCTACGAGCAGTACTTC. This gives the protein CASSLGQDGSSYEQYF. Together with reference TRBV7-9 and TRBJ2-7, the CDR3 gives the full variable domain: DTGVSQNPRHKITKRGQNVTFRCDPISEHNRLYWYRQTLGQGPEFLTYFQNEAQLEKSRLLSDRFSAERPKGSFSTLEIQRTEQGDSAMYLCASSLGQDGSSYEQYFGPGTRLTVT.

This clonotype was recorded many times. V gene TRBV11-2 combines with J gene TRBJ2-7, with D possibly being TRBD1 or TRBD2 (5 bases each). CDR1 is SGHAT, CDR2 FQNNGV, per germline. V was cut by 0 bases and J by 2 bases, with 8 bases left in between. The CDR3 loop spans 14 amino acids. The CDR3, as DNA: TGTGCCAGCAGCTTAGAGCCGGGACCCTACGAGCAGTACTTC. Protein product: CASSLEPGPYEQYF.

This clonotype has a count of ten or more. V is TRBV7-3 and J is TRBJ1-1; 9 nucleotides match TRBD1. The V and J ends lost 4 bases and 4 bases, in that order; junction bases with no gene match: 10. This CDR3 region has 16 residues. The germline gives CDR1 SGHTA, CDR2 FQGTGA. CDR3 amino acids: CASSSQGAPSATEAFF. The DNA of the CDR3 is TGTGCCAGCAGCTCACAGGGGGCCCCATCTGCCACTGAAGCTTTCTTT. The entire variable domain, with the rest obtained from reference TRBV7-3 and TRBJ1-1, is as follows: GAGVSQTPSNKVTEKGKYVELRCDPISGHTALYWYRQSLGQGPEFLIYFQGTGAADDSGLPNDRFFAVRPEGSVSTLKIQRTERGDSAVYLCASSSQGAPSATEAFFGQGTRLTVV.

In this sample, this clonotype turned up many times. The V gene is TRBV4-1, the J gene TRBJ2-7; the D gene is possibly TRBD2 (6 bases). This CDR3 contains 14 residues. Germline V lookup: CDR1 MGHRA, CDR2 YSYEKL. V lost 1 base and J lost 1, with 8 bases in between. Here the CDR3 DNA reads TGCGCCAGCAGCCAAGCGCGGGGTTCCTACGAGCAGTACTTC. The encoded protein is CASSQARGSYEQYF.

This clonotype was detected only a few times. The CDR3 bases are TGTGCCAGCAGTTCACTGGTGGCTGAAGCTTTCTTT. Translated: CASSSLVAEAFF. The V and J genes are TRBV12-3 or TRBV12-4 and TRBJ1-1, with D unclear. This CDR3 has 12 residues. V was trimmed by 4 bases and J by 6 bases, leaving 9 bases between them.

The CDR3 coding sequence is TGTGCCAGCAGCGGACAACGGACAGGCACCTACGAGCAGTACTTC. This gives the protein CASSGQRTGTYEQYF. The J gene is TRBJ2-7, the V gene TRBV9, with TRBD1 matching over 7 bases. Trimming removed 3 bases from V and 2 bases from J; junction bases left unmatched: 8. In germline, CDR1 is SGDLS, CDR2 YYNGEE. This CDR3 is built from 15 residues. Full variable domain (remainder filled in from reference TRBV9 and TRBJ2-7): DSGVTQTPKHLITATGQRVTLRCSPRSGDLSVYWYQQSLDQGLQFLIQYYNGEERAKGNILERFSAQQFPDLHSELNLSSLELGDSALYFCASSGQRTGTYEQYFGPGTRLTVT.

This clonotype was seen many times. The chain couples TRBV2 to TRBJ1-2, with D possibly matching TRBD1 (5 bases). Trimming removed 2 bases at V and 7 bases at J, with 14 bases between. Germline lookup yields CDR1 SNHLY and CDR2 FYNNEI. This CDR3 has 14 residues. CDR3: CASSEQGETGGYTF. CDR3 nucleotides: TGTGCCAGCAGTGAACAAGGGGAAACCGGTGGCTACACCTTC.

This clonotype was picked up a small number of times. This rearrangement joins TRBV9 to TRBJ1-3; D unclear. Germline CDR1 reads SGDLS; CDR2 reads YYNGEE. The length of the CDR3 is 14 residues. V was cut by 3 bases and J by 0 bases, with 7 bases left in between. This CDR3 is CASSGAGSGNTIYF. The CDR3 nucleotides are TGTGCCAGCAGCGGCGCCGGCTCTGGAAACACCATATATTTT.

This chain uses TRBV29-1 with TRBJ1-4, with unresolved D. V lost 1 base, J lost 0 bases, and 3 bases lay in between. Germline V CDR1 and CDR2: SQVTM, ANQGSEA. There are 13 residues in the CDR3. The CDR3 here is CSVEGATNEKLFF. CDR3 bases: TGCAGCGTTGAAGGGGCAACTAATGAAAAACTGTTTTTT.

This clonotype was found many times. This rearrangement joins TRBV6-2 or TRBV6-3 to TRBJ2-2, with D perhaps TRBD2 (5 bases). V gave up 7 bases and J gave up 1 base, with 10 bases separating them. CDR3 length: 14 amino acids. In germline, CDR1 is MNHEY, CDR2 SVGEGT. CDR3 coding DNA: TGTGCCAGCACCCCGGGGAGGAACACCGGGGAGCTGTTTTTT. Its protein is CASTPGRNTGELFF.